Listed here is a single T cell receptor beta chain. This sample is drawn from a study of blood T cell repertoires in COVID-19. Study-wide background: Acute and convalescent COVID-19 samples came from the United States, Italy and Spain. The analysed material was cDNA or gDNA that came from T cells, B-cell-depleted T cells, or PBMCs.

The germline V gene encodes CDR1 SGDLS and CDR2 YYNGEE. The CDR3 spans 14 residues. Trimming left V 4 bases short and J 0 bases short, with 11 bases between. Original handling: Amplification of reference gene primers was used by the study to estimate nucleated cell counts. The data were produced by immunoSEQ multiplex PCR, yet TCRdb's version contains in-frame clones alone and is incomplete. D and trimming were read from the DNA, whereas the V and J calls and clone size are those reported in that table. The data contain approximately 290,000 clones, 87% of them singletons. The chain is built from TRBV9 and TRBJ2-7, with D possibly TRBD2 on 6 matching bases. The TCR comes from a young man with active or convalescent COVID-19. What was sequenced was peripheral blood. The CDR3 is CASSPSGGSYEQYF. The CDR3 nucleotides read TGTGCCAGCAGCCCTTCCGGGGGCTCCTACGAGCAGTACTTC.